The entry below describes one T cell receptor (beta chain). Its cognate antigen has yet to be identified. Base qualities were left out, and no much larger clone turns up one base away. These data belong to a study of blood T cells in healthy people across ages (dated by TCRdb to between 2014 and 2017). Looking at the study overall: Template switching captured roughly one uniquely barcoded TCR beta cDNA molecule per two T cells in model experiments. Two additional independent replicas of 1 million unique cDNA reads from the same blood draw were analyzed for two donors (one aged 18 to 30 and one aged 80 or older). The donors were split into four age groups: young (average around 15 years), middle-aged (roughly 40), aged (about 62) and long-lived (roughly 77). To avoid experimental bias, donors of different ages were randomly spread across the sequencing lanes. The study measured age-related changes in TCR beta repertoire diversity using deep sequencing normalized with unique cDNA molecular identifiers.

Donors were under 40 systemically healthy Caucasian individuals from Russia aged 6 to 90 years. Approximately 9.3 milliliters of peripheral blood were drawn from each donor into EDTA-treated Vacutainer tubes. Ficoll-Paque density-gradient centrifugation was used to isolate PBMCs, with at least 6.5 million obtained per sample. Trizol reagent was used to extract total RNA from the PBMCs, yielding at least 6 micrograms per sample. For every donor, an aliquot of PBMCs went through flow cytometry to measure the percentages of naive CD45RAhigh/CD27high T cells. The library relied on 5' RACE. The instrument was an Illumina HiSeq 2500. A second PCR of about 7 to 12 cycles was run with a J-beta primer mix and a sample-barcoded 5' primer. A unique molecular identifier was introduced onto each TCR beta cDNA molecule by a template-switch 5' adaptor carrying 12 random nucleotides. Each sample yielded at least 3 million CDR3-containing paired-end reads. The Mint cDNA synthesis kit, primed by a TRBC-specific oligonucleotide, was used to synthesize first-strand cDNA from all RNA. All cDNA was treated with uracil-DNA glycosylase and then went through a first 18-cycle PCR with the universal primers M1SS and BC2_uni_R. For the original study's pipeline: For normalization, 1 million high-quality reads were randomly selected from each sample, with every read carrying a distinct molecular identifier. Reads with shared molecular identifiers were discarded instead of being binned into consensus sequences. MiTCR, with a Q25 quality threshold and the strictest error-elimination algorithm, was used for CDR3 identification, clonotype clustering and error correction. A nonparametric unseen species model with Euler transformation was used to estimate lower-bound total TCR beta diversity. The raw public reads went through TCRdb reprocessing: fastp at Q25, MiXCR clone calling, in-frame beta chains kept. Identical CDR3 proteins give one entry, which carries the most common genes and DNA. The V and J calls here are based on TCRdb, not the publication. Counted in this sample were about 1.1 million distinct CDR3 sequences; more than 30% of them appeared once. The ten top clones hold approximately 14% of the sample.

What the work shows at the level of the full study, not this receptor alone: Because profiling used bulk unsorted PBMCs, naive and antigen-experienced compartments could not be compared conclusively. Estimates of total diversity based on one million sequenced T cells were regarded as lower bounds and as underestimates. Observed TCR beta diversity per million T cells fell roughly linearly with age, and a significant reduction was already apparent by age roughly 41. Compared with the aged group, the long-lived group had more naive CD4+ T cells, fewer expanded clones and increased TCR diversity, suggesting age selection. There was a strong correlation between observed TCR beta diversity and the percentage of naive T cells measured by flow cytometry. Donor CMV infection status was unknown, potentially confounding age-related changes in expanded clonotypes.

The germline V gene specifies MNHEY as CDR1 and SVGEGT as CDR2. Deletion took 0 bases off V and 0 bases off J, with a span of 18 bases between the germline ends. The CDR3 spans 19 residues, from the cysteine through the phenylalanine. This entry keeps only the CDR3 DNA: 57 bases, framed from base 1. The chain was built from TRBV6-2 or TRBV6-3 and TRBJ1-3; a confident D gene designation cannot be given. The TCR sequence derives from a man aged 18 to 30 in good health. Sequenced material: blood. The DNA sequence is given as TGTGCCAGCAGTTACTCGGCGGAGTTTGGGGTCGGCTCTGGAAACACCATATATTTT. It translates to CASSYSAEFGVGSGNTIYF.